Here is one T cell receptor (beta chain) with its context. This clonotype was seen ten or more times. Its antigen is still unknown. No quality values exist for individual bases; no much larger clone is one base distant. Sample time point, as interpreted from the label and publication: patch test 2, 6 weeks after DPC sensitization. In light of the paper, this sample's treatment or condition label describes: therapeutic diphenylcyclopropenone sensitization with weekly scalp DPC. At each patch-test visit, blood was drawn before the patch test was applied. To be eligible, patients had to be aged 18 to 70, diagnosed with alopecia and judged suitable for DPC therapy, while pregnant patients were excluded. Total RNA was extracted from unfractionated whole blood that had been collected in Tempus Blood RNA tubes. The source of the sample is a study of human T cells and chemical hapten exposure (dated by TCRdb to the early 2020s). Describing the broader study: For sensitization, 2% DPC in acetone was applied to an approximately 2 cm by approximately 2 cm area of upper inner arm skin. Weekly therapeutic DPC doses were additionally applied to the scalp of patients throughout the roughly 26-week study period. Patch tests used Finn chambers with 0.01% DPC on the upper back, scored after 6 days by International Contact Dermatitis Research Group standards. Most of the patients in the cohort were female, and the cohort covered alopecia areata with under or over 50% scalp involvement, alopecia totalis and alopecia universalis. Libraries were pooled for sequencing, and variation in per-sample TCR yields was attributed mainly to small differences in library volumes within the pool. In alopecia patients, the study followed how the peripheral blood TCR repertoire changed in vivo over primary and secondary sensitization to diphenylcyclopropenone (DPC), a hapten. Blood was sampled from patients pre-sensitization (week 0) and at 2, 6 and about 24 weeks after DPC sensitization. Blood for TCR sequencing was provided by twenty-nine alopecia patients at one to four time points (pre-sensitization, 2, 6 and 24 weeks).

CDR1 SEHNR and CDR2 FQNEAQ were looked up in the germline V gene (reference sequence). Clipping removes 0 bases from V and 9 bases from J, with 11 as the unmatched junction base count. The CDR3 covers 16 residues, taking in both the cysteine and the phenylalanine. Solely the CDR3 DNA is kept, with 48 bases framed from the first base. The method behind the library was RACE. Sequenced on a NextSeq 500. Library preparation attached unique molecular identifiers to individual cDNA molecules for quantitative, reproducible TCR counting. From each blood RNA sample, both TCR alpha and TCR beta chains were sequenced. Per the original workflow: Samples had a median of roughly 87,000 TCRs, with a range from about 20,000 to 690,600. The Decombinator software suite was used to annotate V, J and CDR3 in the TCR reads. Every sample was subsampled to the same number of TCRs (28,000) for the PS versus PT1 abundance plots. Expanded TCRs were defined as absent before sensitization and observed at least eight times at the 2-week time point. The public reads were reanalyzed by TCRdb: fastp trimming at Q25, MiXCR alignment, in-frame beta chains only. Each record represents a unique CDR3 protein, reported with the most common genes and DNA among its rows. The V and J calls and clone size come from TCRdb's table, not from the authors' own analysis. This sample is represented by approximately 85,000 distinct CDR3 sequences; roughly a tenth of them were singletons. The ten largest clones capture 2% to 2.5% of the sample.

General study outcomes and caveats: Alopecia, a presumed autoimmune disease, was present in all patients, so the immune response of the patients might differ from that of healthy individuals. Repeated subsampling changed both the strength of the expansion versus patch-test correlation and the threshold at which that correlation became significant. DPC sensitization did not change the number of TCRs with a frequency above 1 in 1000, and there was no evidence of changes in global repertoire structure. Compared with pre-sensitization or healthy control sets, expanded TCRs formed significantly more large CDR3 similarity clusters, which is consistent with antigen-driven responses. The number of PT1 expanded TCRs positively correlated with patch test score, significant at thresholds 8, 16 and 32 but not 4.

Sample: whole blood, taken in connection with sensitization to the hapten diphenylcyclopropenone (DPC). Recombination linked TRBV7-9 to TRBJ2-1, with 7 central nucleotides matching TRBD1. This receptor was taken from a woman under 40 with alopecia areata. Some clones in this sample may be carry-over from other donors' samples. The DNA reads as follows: TGTGCCAGCAGCTTAGCGACCCGCAGGGGGTACGGTGAGCAGTTCTTC. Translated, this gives CASSLATRRGYGEQFF.